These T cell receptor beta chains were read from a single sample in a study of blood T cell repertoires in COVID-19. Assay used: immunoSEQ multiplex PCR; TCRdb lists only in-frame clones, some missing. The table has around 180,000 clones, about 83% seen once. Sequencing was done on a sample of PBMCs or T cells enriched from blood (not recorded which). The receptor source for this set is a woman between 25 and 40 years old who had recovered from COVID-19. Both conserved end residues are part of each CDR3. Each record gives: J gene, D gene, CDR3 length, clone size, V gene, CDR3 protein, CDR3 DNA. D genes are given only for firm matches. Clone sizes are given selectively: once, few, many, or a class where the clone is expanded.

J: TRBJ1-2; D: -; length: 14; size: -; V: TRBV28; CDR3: CASTLIRGGYGYTF; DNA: TGTGCCAGCACCCTAATAAGGGGCGGATATGGCTACACCTTC
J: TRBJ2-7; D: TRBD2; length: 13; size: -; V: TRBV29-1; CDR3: CSVQPSGSYEQYF; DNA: TGCAGCGTTCAACCTAGCGGGAGCTACGAGCAGTACTTC
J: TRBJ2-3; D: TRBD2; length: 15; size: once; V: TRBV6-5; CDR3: CASWEGLSSTDTQYF; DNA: TGTGCCAGCTGGGAGGGACTGTCTAGCACAGATACGCAGTATTTT
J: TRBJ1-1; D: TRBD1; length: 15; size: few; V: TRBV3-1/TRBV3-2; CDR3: CASSQDWRQGAEAFF; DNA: TGTGCCAGCAGCCAAGATTGGAGGCAGGGGGCTGAAGCTTTCTTT
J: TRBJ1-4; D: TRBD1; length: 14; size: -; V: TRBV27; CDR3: CASSSGQKREKLFF; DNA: TGTGCCAGCAGTTCGGGACAGAAGAGAGAAAAACTGTTTTTT
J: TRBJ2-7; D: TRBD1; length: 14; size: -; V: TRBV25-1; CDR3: CASSDRTGRYEQYF; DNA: TGTGCCAGCAGTGATAGGACAGGGCGTTACGAGCAGTACTTC
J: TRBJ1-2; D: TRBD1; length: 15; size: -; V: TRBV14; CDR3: CASSLDRVANYGYTF; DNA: TGTGCCAGCAGCCTGGACAGGGTAGCTAACTATGGCTACACCTTC
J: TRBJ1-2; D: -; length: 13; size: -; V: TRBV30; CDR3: CACLQGSIYGYTF; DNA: TGTGCCTGTTTACAGGGCTCTATCTATGGCTACACCTTC
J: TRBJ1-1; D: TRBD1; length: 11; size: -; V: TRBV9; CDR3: CASSVEGGLFF; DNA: TGTGCCAGCAGCGTAGAAGGGGGCTTGTTCTTT
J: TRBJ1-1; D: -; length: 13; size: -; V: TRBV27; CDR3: CASSLGQVTEAFF; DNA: TGTGCCAGCAGTTTAGGCCAGGTCACTGAAGCTTTCTTT
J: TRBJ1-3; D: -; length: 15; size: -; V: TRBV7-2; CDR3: CASSLFDSSGNTIYF; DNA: TGTGCCAGCAGCCTTTTTGACAGCTCTGGAAACACCATATATTTT
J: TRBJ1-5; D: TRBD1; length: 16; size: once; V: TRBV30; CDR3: CAWSVKRVTGVQPQHF; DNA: TGTGCCTGGAGTGTAAAGAGGGTGACAGGGGTTCAGCCCCAGCATTTT
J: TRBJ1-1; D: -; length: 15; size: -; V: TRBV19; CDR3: CASSTPDRKYTEAFF; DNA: TGTGCCAGTAGTACACCGGACAGAAAATACACTGAAGCTTTCTTT
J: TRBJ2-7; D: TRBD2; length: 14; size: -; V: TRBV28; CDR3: CASSHDPGGSEQYF; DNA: TGTGCCAGCAGTCACGATCCGGGGGGTTCCGAGCAGTACTTC
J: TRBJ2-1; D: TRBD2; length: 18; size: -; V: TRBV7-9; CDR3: CASSFPGGGSWSYNEQFF; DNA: TGTGCCAGCAGCTTCCCGGGCGGCGGGAGTTGGAGCTACAATGAGCAGTTCTTC
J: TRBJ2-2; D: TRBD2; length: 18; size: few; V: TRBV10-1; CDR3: CAGRGGLAGELLVGELFF; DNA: TGCGCAGGGAGAGGGGGACTAGCGGGAGAGCTTCTGGTCGGGGAGCTGTTTTTT
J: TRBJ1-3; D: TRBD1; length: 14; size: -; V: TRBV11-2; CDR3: CASSLQGTGNTIYF; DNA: TGTGCCAGCAGCCTACAGGGGACGGGAAACACCATATATTTT
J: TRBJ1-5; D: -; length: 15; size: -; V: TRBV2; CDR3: CASSDPAVSNQPQHF; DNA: TGTGCCAGCAGTGATCCGGCGGTTAGCAATCAGCCCCAGCATTTT